This T cell receptor (beta chain) is from a study of shared clonotypes between healthy human individuals (dated by TCRdb to the early 2020s). Broadly, across the study: A couple of women and a few men aged 18 to 49 years were included in the cohort. Different laboratories and diverse techniques were used to prepare libraries and sequence TCR repertoires, to increase sequencing depth and limit assay-specific biases. For each donor, CD4 naive and CD4 memory were each given three plates, CD8 naive was given two plates, and CD8 memory was given one plate. To estimate repertoire size and how much clonotypes are shared between individuals, the study performed deep sequencing of blood TCR repertoires from a few healthy adults. Each donor's leukapheresis produced roughly between roughly 0.85 and 9 billion PBMCs. What the work shows at the level of the full study, not this receptor alone: Larger estimated clonotype richness was generally found for naive subsets than for memory subsets. Approximately 4.8% of naive CD4, 3.5% of naive CD8, about 2.5% of memory CD4, and 0.4% of memory CD8 clonotypes were shared across a handful of donors. Higher generation probabilities were observed for clonotypes shared by all four sorted-subset donors than for non-shared clonotypes. Sampling was limited to blood, and TCR repertoires in tissue likely differ from TCR repertoires in blood. Incomplete sequencing was indicated by rarefaction of sorted-subset datasets, despite the large sequencing depth. Because the study included a small number of donors, the genetic and exposure-history diversity represented was limited. Pairwise subsampling indicated that sequencing depth was expected to affect the degree of clonotype sharing among donors.

CD8 naive samples were CD45RO-negative cells positively selected for CCR7, giving a CD45RA+CCR7+ population that excluded TemRA cells. The donors were healthy, HIV-negative adults with no recently reported acute infections or vaccinations. All donors were Caucasian adults living in Nashville, Tennessee, USA. Blood was collected by leukapheresis, and PBMCs were isolated by Ficoll-Histopaque density gradient centrifugation and then cryopreserved in liquid nitrogen vapor phase. Analytical flow cytometry was used to check the purity and quantity of every magnetically sorted T cell population. Each sorted fraction had its genomic DNA isolated and then quantified by UV absorbance on a Nanodrop 2000c. Using the deep immunoSEQ assay, TCR CDR3 regions were amplified from genomic DNA by multiplex PCR. Genomic DNA extracted from each cell subset was distributed evenly over all wells of several immunoSEQ 96-well plates, and each plate served as one replicate. For sorted subsets, each replicate PCR was loaded with roughly 200 ng genomic DNA, equivalent to about 30,000 T cell genomes. Purified libraries were quantified with a Qubit 3.0 fluorometer, sized on a Bioanalyzer 2100, and re-quantified with the KAPA Library Quantification kit. Each immunoSEQ 96-well plate was sequenced on its own single-read 150-cycle Illumina NextSeq 550 flow cell. On the authors' methods: Because only junctional sequences without quality scores were contained in the immunoSEQ output, filtering matching that applied to full-length reads could not be performed. To assign V/J genes and CDR3, sequences were annotated using PyIR, a Python wrapper for IgBLAST v1.9, with IMGT germline references. Reads were filtered out if the reads had weak V/J assignments (E-value above 1e-6), no CDR3, stop codons, out-of-frame junctions, or ambiguous translated residues. V3J clonotypes were defined as sequences sharing the same inferred V gene, J gene, and CDR3 amino acid sequence. Percentage overlap between repertoires was computed as shared unique clonotypes divided by the size of the smaller repertoire. RTK rarefaction, the Chao1 estimator, and Recon v2.1 estimates of unobserved clonotypes were used to assess repertoire richness. Generation probabilities were computed with OLGA for all TCRbeta clonotypes obtained by the gDNA method from a few donors. TCRdb re-hosts the immuneACCESS table, in-frame sequences only. Its copies lack some clones; in the studies checked, an unresolved V gene accounts for under half of them, and the cause for the rest is not known. The D gene and trimming were derived from the DNA, and the V and J assignments and clone size from that table. The sample table lists some 2 million clones, about 95% of them with a count of one. 1% to 1.5% of the sample lies in the top ten.

Turning to this clone: This receptor's antigen is unknown. No quality values exist for individual bases; no much larger clone is one base distant.

Sequenced input: naive CD8+ T cells sorted from blood. Taken with the paper, the label for cell subset or site translates to: CD45RA+CCR7+. The clonotype was recovered from a man aged 18 to 29 in good health.

The bases are TGTGCCAGCAGCGAGAGCGGTAACACCGGGGAGCTGTTTTTT. The translation is CASSESGNTGELFF. The rearranged chain carries TRBV9 and TRBJ2-2; possibly the D gene is TRBD2, per 5 matching bases. V is shortened by 3 bases, J by 2 bases, and the region joining them spans 8 bases. The CDR3 goes from the cysteine to the phenylalanine over 14 residues. Of the read, only the CDR3 DNA is kept; its 42 bases are in frame from base 1. From a lookup of the germline V gene, CDR1 and CDR2 are SGDLS and YYNGEE.